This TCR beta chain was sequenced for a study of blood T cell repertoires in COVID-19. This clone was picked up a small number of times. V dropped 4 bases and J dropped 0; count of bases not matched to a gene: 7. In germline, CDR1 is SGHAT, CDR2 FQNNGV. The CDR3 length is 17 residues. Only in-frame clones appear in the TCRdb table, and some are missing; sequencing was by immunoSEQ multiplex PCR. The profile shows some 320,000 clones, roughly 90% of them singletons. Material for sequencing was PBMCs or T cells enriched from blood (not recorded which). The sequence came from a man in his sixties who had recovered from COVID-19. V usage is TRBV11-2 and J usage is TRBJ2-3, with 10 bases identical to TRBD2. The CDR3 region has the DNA TGTGCCAGCAGCTCCCGCGGACTAGCGGTTAGCACAGATACGCAGTATTTT. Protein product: CASSSRGLAVSTDTQYF.